Below, 22 T cell receptor beta chains from the same sample are listed, as sequenced in a study of cytomegalovirus exposure and HLA in healthy donors (TCRdb year 2017). Library creation used the immunoSEQ multiplex PCR assay. For the multiplex PCR, a mixture combining 60 forward primers for TCR Vbeta segments and 13 reverse primers for TCR Jbeta segments was used. TCRdb took over this immuneACCESS table, retaining in-frame rearrangements with V and J assigned. Such tables are incomplete; in checked studies, under half of the missing clones stem from an unresolved V gene, and the remainder is unexplained. This sample comprises around 91,000 clones, roughly 78% of them detected only once. The leading ten clones occupy approximately 4.8% of the sample. The sample comprised PBMCs. The receptor set was obtained from a male donor in good health and CMV-seropositive.

This chain uses TRBV19 with TRBJ1-4, with D possibly TRBD1 on 6 matching bases. Per the germline V gene, CDR1 is LNHDA and CDR2 is SQIVND (reference sequence). CDR3 length equals 15 residues. The V and J ends lost 5 bases and 0 bases respectively, with 10 bases between them. The CDR3 bases are TGTGCCAGTAGTCTCCCAGGGGCAACTAATGAAAAACTGTTTTTT. It specifies CASSLPGATNEKLFF.

The chain is built from TRBV30 and TRBJ2-3; 8 nucleotides align to TRBD1. The trim removed 5 bases at V and 6 bases at J, leaving 4 bases unmatched. The CDR3 length is 12 residues. The germline V gene has CDR1 GTSNPN and CDR2 SVGIG (reference sequence). CDR3 loop: CAWASGGDTQYF. CDR3 nucleotides: TGTGCCTGGGCCTCAGGGGGCGATACGCAGTATTTT. Based on the CDR3 plus reference TRBV30 and TRBJ2-3, the full variable domain is SQTIHQWPATLVQPVGSPLSLECTVEGTSNPNLYWYRQAAGRGLQLLFYSVGIGQISSEVPQNLSASRPQDRQFILSSKKLLLSDSGFYLCAWASGGDTQYFGPGTRLTVL.

This clone was counted a few times. The chain is built from TRBV5-4 and TRBJ2-7; D is undetermined. V lost 1 base and J 7 bases, leaving 9 bases between the germline ends. Germline CDR1 and CDR2: SGHNT and YYREEE (reference sequence). The CDR3 consists of 12 residues. In DNA form, the CDR3 reads TGTGCCAGCAGCTTGCCCTTTCGGGAGCAGTACTTC. Amino acids: CASSLPFREQYF.

The chain employs TRBV30 and TRBJ1-1, with no clear D. The V end was cut by 4 bases, the J end by 0 bases, with 9 bases between. The CDR3 extends over 13 amino acids. CDR1 is GTSNPN, CDR2 SVGIG, per germline (reference sequence). The CDR3 DNA sequence: TGTGCCTGGATGAGACAACTGAACACTGAAGCTTTCTTT. It encodes CAWMRQLNTEAFF.

This clone occurred once. The V and J genes are TRBV7-6 and TRBJ2-3, with D perhaps matching TRBD2 (5 bases). The V gene's germline CDR1 is SGHVS and CDR2 FNYEAQ. CDR3 length: 14 amino acids. Trimming pared 3 bases from V and 4 bases from J, leaving 11 bases between. CDR3 in DNA: TGTGCCAGCAGCTTTTTAGGAGGCCCAGATACGCAGTATTTT. Translation: CASSFLGGPDTQYF.

This chain links TRBV9 with TRBJ1-3; D is possibly TRBD1 (6 bases). V shed 4 bases and J shed 4 bases, with 12 bases lying between them. The germline V gene has CDR1 SGDLS and CDR2 YYNGEE. The CDR3 is 14 residues long. CDR3: CASSIAGQGNTIYF. The CDR3 DNA follows: TGTGCCAGCAGCATAGCAGGACAGGGAAACACCATATATTTT.

V gene TRBV2 combines with J gene TRBJ2-1, with TRBD2 matching 13 bases. V was clipped by 6 bases and J by 6 bases; unmatched bases: 2. Germline loops: CDR1 SNHLY, CDR2 FYNNEI. The CDR3 consists of 14 residues. The CDR3 sequence: CASRGTSGTNEQFF. The CDR3 nucleotides read TGTGCCAGCAGGGGGACTAGCGGGACCAATGAGCAGTTCTTC.

The genes are TRBV5-4 and TRBJ2-3; D unclear. CDR1 SGHNT and CDR2 YYREEE come from the germline V gene (reference sequence). Between the trimmed V and J ends, which lost 5 bases and 1 base, there was a span of 14 bases. This CDR3 is 15 amino acids long. CDR3 loop: CASRLSTAGTDTQYF. The CDR3 DNA sequence: TGTGCCAGCAGATTAAGCACAGCTGGCACAGATACGCAGTATTTT.

This chain links TRBV6-5 with TRBJ2-7, with TRBD2 matching over 8 bases. V shed 7 bases, J shed 4 bases, and the junction held 12 bases outside the gene matches. Germline CDR1 MNHEY, CDR2 SVGAGI. The CDR3 runs 15 residues. This CDR3 reads CASKDRPGLGYEQYF. DNA for the CDR3: TGTGCCAGCAAAGATAGGCCGGGACTAGGATACGAGCAGTACTTC.

V and J are TRBV5-5 and TRBJ2-7; no clear D gene. This CDR3 comprises 18 residues. Per the germline V gene, CDR1 is SGHKS and CDR2 is YYEKEE (reference sequence). The V end was cut by 2 bases, the J end by 2 bases, with 23 bases between. CDR3 sequence (DNA): TGTGCCAGCAGCTTCTCGACGCGAAAACAGTTTCCTGCCTACGAGCAGTACTTC. Translated, it gives CASSFSTRKQFPAYEQYF. The whole variable domain, remainder taken from reference TRBV5-5 and TRBJ2-7, is DAGVTQSPTHLIKTRGQQVTLRCSPISGHKSVSWYQQVLGQGPQFIFQYYEKEERGRGNFPDRFSARQFPNYSSELNVNALLLGDSALYLCASSFSTRKQFPAYEQYFGPGTRLTVT.

A remark on this clone: An end of the junction differs from the germline gene, which may be a read error. This CDR3 is also generated by other DNA sequences in the sample. This chain joins TRBV7-9 and TRBJ1-1; TRBD1 might be the D (6 bases). The CDR3 consists of 13 residues. Germline CDR1 and CDR2: SEHNR and FQNEAQ (reference sequence). As DNA, the CDR3 is TGTGCCAGCAGCTTACAGGGGCCGACTGAGGCTTTCTTT. Its translation is CASSLQGPTEAFF. Looking up the rest from reference TRBV7-9 and TRBJ1-1 gives the full variable domain: DTGVSQNPRHKITKRGQNVTFRCDPISEHNRLYWYRQTLGQGPEFLTYFQNEAQLEKSRLLSDRFSAERPKGSFSTLEIQRTEQGDSAMYLCASSLQGPTEAFFGQGTRLTVV.

The J gene is TRBJ2-7, the V gene TRBV7-2; 8 bases map to TRBD1. This CDR3 comprises 14 residues. Trimming at V came to 3 bases and at J to 1 base, leaving 2 bases not matched to a gene. Looked up from germline, CDR1 is SGHTA and CDR2 is FQGNSA. This chain's CDR3 is CASSFTGGSYEQYF. CDR3 sequence (DNA): TGTGCCAGCAGCTTTACAGGGGGTTCCTACGAGCAGTACTTC.

V gene TRBV27 combines with J gene TRBJ2-3, with 7 bases aligning to TRBD1. The length of the CDR3 is 15 residues. Germline trimming cut 8 bases from V and 4 bases from J; bases unmatched to any gene: 12. Germline CDR1 and CDR2: MNHEY and SMNVEV (reference sequence). The CDR3 region is CASVLQGSLPDTQYF. The CDR3 coding sequence is TGTGCCAGCGTGTTACAGGGGTCGCTCCCAGATACGCAGTATTTT.

This chain links TRBV28 with TRBJ2-5, with 8 bases identical to TRBD1. Unmatched junction bases numbered 14, after V lost 6 bases and J lost 11 bases. This CDR3 has 14 residues. CDR1 MDHEN and CDR2 SYDVKM come from the germline V gene. This chain's CDR3 is CASSLWDRPEEQYF. In nucleotides, the CDR3 is TGTGCCAGCAGCCTCTGGGACAGGCCCGAGGAGCAGTACTTC.

The chain has TRBV13 and TRBJ2-3, with TRBD2 as a possible D gene (6 bases). Germline CDR1 reads PRHDT; CDR2 reads FYEKMQ (reference sequence). The CDR3 is made up of 15 amino acids. Between the trimmed V and J ends, which lost 2 bases and 3 bases, there was a span of 12 bases. CDR3 amino acids: CASSLRAGRTDTQYF. The CDR3 DNA reads TGTGCCAGCAGCTTAAGGGCAGGGAGGACAGATACGCAGTATTTT.

This clone has only a few counts. The chain combines TRBV28 with TRBJ2-7, with D possibly matching TRBD2 (6 bases). The ends were cut back, 7 bases at V and 3 bases at J, with 13 bases in the middle. Per germline, CDR1 MDHEN and CDR2 SYDVKM. The CDR3 is 13 amino acids. CDR3 sequence: CASIGAGNYEQYF. The DNA for the CDR3 is TGTGCCAGCATTGGGGCGGGAAACTACGAGCAGTACTTC.

For the CDR3, the DNA is TGTGCCATCACAGGGACAGGCAATTCACCCCTCCACTTT. This translates into CAITGTGNSPLHF. The rearrangement links TRBV28 to TRBJ1-6; 8 bases are shared with TRBD1. Trimming removed 10 bases from V and 7 bases from J; junction bases left unmatched: 6. The CDR3 loop spans 13 amino acids. Germline lookup yields CDR1 MDHEN and CDR2 SYDVKM.

This clone was picked up one time. This chain joins TRBV7-8 and TRBJ2-1; perhaps TRBD2 as D (6 bases). Germline V gene sequence: CDR1 SGHVS, CDR2 FQNEAQ. V was clipped by 0 bases and J by 3 bases, with 9 bases between them. This CDR3 is 15 amino acids long. This chain's CDR3 is CASSLAREIYNEQFF. The CDR3 DNA reads as TGTGCCAGCAGCTTAGCCCGGGAGATCTACAATGAGCAGTTCTTC.

This clone was detected a few times. Within the sample, other DNA sequences also encode this same CDR3. The chain couples TRBV28 to TRBJ1-4; the D gene is possibly TRBD1 (6 bases). Trimming pared 5 bases from V and 3 bases from J, leaving 10 bases between. The CDR3 has 14 amino acids. The germline V gene encodes CDR1 MDHEN and CDR2 SYDVKM. The CDR3 DNA reads TGTGCCAGCAGTCTACAGGGAGCTAATGAAAAACTGTTTTTT. It codes for CASSLQGANEKLFF.

This chain links TRBV27 with TRBJ2-1; 9 nucleotides agree with TRBD1. In germline, CDR1 is MNHEY, CDR2 SMNVEV (reference sequence). The CDR3 extends over 14 amino acids. J lost 9 bases, V lost 5 bases, and 8 bases had no gene match. CDR3 residues: CASSTGTGMGEQFF. The CDR3, as DNA: TGTGCCAGCAGTACCGGGACAGGGATGGGTGAGCAGTTCTTC.

This chain connects TRBV5-1 to TRBJ2-7; tentatively, D is TRBD2 (5 bases). Trimming removed 2 bases from V and 0 bases from J, with 9 bases in between. CDR1 and CDR2 from the germline V gene are SGHRS and YFSETQ. The CDR3 loop spans 14 amino acids. The CDR3 reads CASSLMGSSYEQYF. The DNA for the CDR3 is TGCGCCAGCAGCTTAATGGGGAGCTCCTACGAGCAGTACTTC.

The rearrangement uses TRBV19 and TRBJ2-4; D is possibly TRBD2 (6 bases). Germline V gene data show CDR1 as LNHDA and CDR2 as SQIVND (reference sequence). This CDR3 spans 14 amino acids. The ends were cut back, 3 bases at V and 4 bases at J, with 10 bases in the middle. DNA for the CDR3: TGTGCCAGTAGTATGGTCGGGGGAAAAAACATTCAGTACTTC. It translates to CASSMVGGKNIQYF.